The clone carrying this TCR beta chain came up many times. Its specificity is not known. The sample is drawn from a study of CD8 T cells in ankylosing spondylitis. Findings and limits, study-wide: About 8 highly homologous variants formed a TCR beta motif that appeared characteristic of ankylosing spondylitis blood. There were earlier reports of some motif variants in reactive arthritis synovial fluid and blood. Disease-linked clones, CD8+, were relatively rare in peripheral blood.

Library preparation for TCR beta used quantitative 5'-RACE with molecular barcodes. TCRdb re-derived calls from the 5' RACE reads in MiXCR, one entry per CDR3 protein. The data hold roughly 490,000 distinct CDR3 sequences, with approximately 5.3% observed a single time. From germline, CDR1 is SGHAT and CDR2 FQNNGV. V shed 1 base and J shed 0 bases, with 16 bases lying between them. The CDR3 contains 18 residues. The chain is built from TRBV11-2 and TRBJ1-5; D gene unclear. Material: blood, either unsorted or a sorted T cell fraction (not recorded which). The sequence was obtained from a male donor with ankylosing spondylitis. CDR3 sequence reads: CASSLGGRDFYSNQPQHF. The CDR3 bases are TGTGCCAGCAGCTTAGGAGGGCGGGATTTCTATAGCAATCAGCCCCAGCATTTT.